This TCR beta chain was found in a study of T cell responses to AZD1222 COVID-19 vaccine. Findings and limits, study-wide: Nearly half of spike-specific TCRs reportedly target variant regions that are unmutated in the B.1.351 and B.1.1.7 variants. Repertoire samples came only from after the peak T cell response. AZD1222 recipients seropositive at baseline numbered only five to seven.

Trimming cost V 7 bases and J 7 bases, with 11 bases left between them. The CDR3 spans 12 residues. Here immunoSEQ multiplex PCR was the method, and the copy in TCRdb shows in-frame clones only, minus some. The data show some 180,000 clones, with 90% to 95% seen just once and around 1.6% held by the top ten. Of note for this clone: Its antigen is undetermined.

The TCR originated in an adult who received the AZD1222 COVID-19 vaccine. Sequencing was performed on peripheral blood, taken 28 days after the second AZD1222 dose. The chain uses TRBV12-3 or TRBV12-4 and TRBJ1-5, with D possibly being TRBD1 (6 bases). The CDR3, as DNA: TGTGCCAGCATGAGGGGGGACCAGCCCCAGCATTTT. Its protein product is CASMRGDQPQHF.